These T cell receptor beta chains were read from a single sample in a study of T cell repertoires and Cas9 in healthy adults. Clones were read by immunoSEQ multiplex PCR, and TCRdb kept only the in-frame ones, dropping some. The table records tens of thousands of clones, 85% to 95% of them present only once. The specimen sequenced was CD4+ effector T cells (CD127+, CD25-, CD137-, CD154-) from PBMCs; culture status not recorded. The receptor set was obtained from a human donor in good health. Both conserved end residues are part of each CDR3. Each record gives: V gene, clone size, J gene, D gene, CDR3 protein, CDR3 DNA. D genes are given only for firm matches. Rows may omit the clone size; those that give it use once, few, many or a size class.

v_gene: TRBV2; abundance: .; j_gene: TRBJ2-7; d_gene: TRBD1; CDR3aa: CAGRGTGKNEQYF; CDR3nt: TGTGCCGGAAGAGGGACAGGGAAGAACGAGCAGTACTTC
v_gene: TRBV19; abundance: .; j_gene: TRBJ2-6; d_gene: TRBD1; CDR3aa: CASGSPGGGGANVLTF; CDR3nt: TGTGCCAGTGGTTCACCAGGGGGTGGTGGGGCCAACGTCCTGACTTTC
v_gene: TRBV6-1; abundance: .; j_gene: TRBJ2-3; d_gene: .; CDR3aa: CAASLRDSSTDTQYF; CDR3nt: TGTGCCGCCAGCCTCCGGGACTCCAGCACGGATACGCAGTATTTT
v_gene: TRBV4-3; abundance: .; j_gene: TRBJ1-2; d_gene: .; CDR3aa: CASSQVWGPRGYTF; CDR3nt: TGCGCCAGCAGCCAAGTGTGGGGCCCCCGTGGCTACACCTTC
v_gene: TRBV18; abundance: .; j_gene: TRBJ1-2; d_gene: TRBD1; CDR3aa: CASSQDRNYGYTF; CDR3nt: TGTGCCAGCTCACAGGACAGGAATTATGGCTACACCTTC
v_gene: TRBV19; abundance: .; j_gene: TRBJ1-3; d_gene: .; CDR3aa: CASSQMTASGNTIYF; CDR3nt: TGTGCCAGTAGTCAAATGACGGCCTCTGGAAACACCATATATTTT
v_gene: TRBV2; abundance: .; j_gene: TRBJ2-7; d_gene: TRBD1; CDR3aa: CASRPTGGPGEQYF; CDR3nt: TGTGCCAGCAGGCCCACAGGGGGTCCAGGCGAGCAGTACTTC
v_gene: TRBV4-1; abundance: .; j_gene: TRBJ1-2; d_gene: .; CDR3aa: CATSTGGTYGYTF; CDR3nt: TGCGCCACCTCTACGGGGGGGACTTATGGCTACACCTTC
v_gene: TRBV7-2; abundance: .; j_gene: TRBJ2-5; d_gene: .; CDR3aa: CASSPQSGSYQETQYF; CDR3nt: TGTGCCAGCAGCCCCCAGAGTGGCAGTTACCAAGAGACCCAGTACTTC
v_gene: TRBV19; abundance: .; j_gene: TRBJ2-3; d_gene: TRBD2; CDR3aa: CASSIVLAGAKDTQYF; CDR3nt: TGTGCCAGTAGTATAGTCCTAGCGGGAGCGAAAGATACGCAGTATTTT
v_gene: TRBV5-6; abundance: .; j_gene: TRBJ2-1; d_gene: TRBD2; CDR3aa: CASSRRTSGKYSYNEQFF; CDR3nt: TGTGCCAGCAGCCGCCGGACTAGCGGAAAATACTCCTACAATGAGCAGTTCTTC
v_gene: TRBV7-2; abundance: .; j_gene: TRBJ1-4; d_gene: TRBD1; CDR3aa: CASSPGTVNEKLFF; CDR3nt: TGTGCCAGCAGCCCCGGGACAGTCAATGAAAAACTGTTTTTT
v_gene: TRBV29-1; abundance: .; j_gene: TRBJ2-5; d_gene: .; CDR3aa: CSGGGGSETQYF; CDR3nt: TGCAGCGGTGGGGGCGGGTCGGAGACCCAGTACTTC
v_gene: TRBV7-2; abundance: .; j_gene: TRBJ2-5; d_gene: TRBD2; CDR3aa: CASSLLADKETQYF; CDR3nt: TGTGCCAGCAGCTTGCTAGCGGATAAAGAGACCCAGTACTTC
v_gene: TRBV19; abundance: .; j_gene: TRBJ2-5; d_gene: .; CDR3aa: CASSIGLANTGETQYF; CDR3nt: TGTGCCAGTAGTATCGGCCTAGCAAATACGGGGGAGACCCAGTACTTC
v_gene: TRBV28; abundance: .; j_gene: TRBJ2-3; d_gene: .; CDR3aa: CASTGGAGTDTQYF; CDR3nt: TGTGCCAGCACGGGGGGCGCGGGCACAGATACGCAGTATTTT
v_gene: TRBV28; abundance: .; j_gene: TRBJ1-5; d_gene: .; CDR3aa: CASSDRREQPQHF; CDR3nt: TGTGCCAGCAGCGATAGACGGGAACAGCCCCAGCATTTT
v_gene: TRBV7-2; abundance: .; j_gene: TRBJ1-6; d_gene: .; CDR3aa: CASSFPGYNSPLHF; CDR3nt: TGTGCCAGCAGCTTCCCAGGATACAATTCACCCCTCCACTTT
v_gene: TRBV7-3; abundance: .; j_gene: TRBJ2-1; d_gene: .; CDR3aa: CASSLGPNNEQFF; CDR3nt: TGTGCCAGCAGCTTAGGGCCAAACAATGAGCAGTTCTTC
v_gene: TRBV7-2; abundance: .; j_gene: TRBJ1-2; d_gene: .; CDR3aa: CASSITQTLSYGYTF; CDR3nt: TGTGCCAGCAGCATAACACAGACGTTGAGCTATGGCTACACCTTC
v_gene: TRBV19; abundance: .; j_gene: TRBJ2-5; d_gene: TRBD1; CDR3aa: CASSGTVDRGGTQYF; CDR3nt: TGTGCCAGTAGCGGGACAGTGGATCGAGGTGGGACCCAGTACTTC
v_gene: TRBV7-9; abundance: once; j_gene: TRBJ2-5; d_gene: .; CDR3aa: CASSAQETQYF; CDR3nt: TGTGCCAGCAGCGCACAAGAGACCCAGTACTTC
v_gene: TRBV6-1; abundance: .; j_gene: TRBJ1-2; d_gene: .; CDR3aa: CASRNPGSLNYGYTF; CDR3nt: TGTGCCAGCAGAAATCCGGGGAGTCTGAACTATGGCTACACCTTC
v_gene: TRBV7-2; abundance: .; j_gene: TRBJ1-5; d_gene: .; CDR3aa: CASSLHGGGDQPQHF; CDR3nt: TGTGCCAGCAGCTTACATGGGGGAGGGGATCAGCCCCAGCATTTT
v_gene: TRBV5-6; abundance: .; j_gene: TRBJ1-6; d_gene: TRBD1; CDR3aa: CASSPGQWDSPLHF; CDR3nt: TGTGCCAGCAGCCCGGGACAGTGGGATTCACCCCTCCACTTT
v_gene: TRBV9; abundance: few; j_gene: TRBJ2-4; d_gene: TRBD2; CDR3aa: CASSVARTGTSGSLVTKNIQYF; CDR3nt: TGTGCCAGCAGCGTAGCTAGGACGGGGACTAGCGGGAGCCTGGTGACCAAAAACATTCAGTACTTC
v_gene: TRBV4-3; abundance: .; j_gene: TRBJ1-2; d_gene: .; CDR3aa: CASSQDTGGVNYGYTF; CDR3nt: TGCGCCAGCAGCCAAGATACCGGAGGAGTTAACTATGGCTACACCTTC
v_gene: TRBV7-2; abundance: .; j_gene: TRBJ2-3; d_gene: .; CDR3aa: CASSQGLTDTQYF; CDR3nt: TGTGCCAGCAGCCAGGGCCTAACAGATACGCAGTATTTT
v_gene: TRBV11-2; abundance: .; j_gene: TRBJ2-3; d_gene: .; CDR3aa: CASSRGAGATDTQYF; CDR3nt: TGTGCCAGCAGCCGGGGGGCGGGGGCGACAGATACGCAGTATTTT